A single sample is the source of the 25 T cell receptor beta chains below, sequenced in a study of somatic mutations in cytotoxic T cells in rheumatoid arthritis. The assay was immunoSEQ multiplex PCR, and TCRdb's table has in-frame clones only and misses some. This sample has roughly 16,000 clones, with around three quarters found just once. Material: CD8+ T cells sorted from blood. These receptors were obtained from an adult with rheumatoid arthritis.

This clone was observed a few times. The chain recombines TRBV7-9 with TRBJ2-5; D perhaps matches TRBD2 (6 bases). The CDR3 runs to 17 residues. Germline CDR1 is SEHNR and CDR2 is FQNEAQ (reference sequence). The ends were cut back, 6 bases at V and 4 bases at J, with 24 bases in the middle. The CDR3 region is CASSPEGAGPSTETQYF. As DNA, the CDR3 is TGTGCCAGCAGTCCAGAAGGGGCGGGGCCCTCAACAGAGACCCAGTACTTC.

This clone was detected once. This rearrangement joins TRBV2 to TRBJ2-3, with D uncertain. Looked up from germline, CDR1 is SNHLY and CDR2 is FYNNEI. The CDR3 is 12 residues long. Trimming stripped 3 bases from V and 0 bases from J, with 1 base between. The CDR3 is CASSDSTDTQYF. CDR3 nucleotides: TGTGCCAGCAGTGATAGCACAGATACGCAGTATTTT.

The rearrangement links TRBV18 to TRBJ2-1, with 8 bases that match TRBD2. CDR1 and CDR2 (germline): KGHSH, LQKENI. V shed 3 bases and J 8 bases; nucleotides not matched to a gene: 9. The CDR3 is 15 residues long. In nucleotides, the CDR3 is TGTGCCAGCTCACCGCCGGGGGGGGCGTTTGATGAGCAGTTCTTC. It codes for CASSPPGGAFDEQFF. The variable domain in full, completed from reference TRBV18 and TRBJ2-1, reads NAGVMQNPRHLVRRRGQEARLRCSPMKGHSHVYWYRQLPEEGLKFMVYLQKENIIDESGMPKERFSAEFPKEGPSILRIQQVVRGDSAAYFCASSPPGGAFDEQFFGPGTRLTVL.

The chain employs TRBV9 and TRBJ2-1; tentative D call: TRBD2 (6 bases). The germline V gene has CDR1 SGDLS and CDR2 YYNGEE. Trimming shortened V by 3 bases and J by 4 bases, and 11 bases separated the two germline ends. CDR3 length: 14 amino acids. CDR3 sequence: CASSAGTSYNEQFF. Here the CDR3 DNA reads TGTGCCAGCAGCGCGGGGACTTCTTACAATGAGCAGTTCTTC.

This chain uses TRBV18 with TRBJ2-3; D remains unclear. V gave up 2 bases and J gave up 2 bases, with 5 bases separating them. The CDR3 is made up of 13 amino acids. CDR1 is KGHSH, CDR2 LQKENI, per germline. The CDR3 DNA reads TGTGCCAGCTCACCAGGGAACACAGATACGCAGTATTTT. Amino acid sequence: CASSPGNTDTQYF.

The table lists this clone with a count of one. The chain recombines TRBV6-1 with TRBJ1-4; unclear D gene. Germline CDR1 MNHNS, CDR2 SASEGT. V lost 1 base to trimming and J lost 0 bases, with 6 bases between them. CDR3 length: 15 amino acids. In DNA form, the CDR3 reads TGTGCCAGCAGTGAAGGGGGAGCAACTAATGAAAAACTGTTTTTT. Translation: CASSEGGATNEKLFF.

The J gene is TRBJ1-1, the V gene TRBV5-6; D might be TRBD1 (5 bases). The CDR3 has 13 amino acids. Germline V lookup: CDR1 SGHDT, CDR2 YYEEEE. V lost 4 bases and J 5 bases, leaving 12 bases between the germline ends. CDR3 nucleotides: TGTGCCAGCAGCCGTGGGGGGGAGACTGAAGCTTTCTTT. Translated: CASSRGGETEAFF.

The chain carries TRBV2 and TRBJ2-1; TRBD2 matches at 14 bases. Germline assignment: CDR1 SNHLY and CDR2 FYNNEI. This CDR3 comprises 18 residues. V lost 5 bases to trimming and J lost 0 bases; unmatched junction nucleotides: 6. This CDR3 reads CASSPGLAGASSYNEQFF. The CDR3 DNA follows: TGTGCCAGCAGTCCGGGACTAGCGGGGGCCAGCTCCTACAATGAGCAGTTCTTC.

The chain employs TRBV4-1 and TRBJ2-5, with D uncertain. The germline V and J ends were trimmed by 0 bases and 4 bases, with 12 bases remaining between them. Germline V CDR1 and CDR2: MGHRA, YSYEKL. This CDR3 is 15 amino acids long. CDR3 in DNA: TGCGCCAGCAGCCAAGATGGTGGGTGGGGAGAGACCCAGTACTTC. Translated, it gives CASSQDGGWGETQYF.

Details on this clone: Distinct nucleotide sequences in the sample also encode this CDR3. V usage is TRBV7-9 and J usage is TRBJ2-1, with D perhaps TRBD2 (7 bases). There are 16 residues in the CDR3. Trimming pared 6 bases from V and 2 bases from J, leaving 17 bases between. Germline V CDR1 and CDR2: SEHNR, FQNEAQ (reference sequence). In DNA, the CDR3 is TGTGCCAGCAGTCCTAGGGGGGGGTCCGCCTACAATGAGCAGTTCTTC. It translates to CASSPRGGSAYNEQFF.

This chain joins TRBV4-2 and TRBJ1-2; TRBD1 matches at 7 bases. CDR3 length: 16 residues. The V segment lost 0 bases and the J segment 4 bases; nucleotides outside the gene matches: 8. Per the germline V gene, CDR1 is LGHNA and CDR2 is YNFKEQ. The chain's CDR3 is CASSQEWDSLPYGYTF. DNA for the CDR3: TGTGCCAGCAGCCAAGAATGGGACAGTCTTCCCTATGGCTACACCTTC.

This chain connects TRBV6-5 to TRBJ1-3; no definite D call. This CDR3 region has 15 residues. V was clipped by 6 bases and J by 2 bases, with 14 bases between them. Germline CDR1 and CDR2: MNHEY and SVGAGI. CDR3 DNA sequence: TGTGCCAGCAGCCCCACGGGATCGACTGGAAACACCATATATTTT. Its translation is CASSPTGSTGNTIYF.

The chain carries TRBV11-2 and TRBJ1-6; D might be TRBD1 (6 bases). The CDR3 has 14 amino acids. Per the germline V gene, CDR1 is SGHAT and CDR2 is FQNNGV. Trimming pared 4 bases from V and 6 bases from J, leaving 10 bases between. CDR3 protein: CASSYTGTNSPLHF. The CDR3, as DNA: TGTGCCAGCAGCTATACAGGGACTAATTCACCCCTCCACTTT.

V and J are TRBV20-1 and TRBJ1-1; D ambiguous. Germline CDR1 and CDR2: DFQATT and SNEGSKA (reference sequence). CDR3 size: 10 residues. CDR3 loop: CSAPVAEAFF. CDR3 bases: TGCAGCGCCCCCGTGGCTGAAGCTTTCTTT.

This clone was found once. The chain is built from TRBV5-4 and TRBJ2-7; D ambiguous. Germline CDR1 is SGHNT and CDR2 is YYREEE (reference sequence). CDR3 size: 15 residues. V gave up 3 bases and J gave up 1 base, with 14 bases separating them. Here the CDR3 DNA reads TGTGCCAGCAGCTCGCCTCAAACGCCATCCTACGAGCAGTACTTC. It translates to CASSSPQTPSYEQYF.

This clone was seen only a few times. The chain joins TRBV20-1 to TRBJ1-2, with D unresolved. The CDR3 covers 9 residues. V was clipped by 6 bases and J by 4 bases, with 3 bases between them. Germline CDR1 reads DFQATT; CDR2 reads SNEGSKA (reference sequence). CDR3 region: CSALYGYTF. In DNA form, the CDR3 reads TGCAGTGCGCTCTATGGCTACACCTTC.

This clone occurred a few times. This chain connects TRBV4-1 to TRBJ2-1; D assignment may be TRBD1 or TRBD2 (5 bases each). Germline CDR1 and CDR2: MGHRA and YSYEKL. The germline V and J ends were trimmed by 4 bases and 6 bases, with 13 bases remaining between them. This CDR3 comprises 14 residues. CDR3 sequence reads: CASSPWLGTNEQFF. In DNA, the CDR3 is TGCGCCAGCAGCCCCTGGCTAGGGACCAATGAGCAGTTCTTC.

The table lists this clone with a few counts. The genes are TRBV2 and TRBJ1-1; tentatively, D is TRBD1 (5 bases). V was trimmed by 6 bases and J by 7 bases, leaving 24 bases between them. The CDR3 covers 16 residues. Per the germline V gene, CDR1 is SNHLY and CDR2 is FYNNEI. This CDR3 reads CASRTGEDVKLFEAFF. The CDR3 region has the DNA TGTGCCAGCAGAACGGGGGAGGATGTGAAACTCTTTGAAGCTTTCTTT.

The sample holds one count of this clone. The CDR3, as DNA: TGCGCCAGCAGCTTGGATGGGACAAATAATCAGCCCCAGCATTTT. This translates into CASSLDGTNNQPQHF. The chain employs TRBV5-1 and TRBJ1-5; the D gene is possibly TRBD1 (6 bases). The CDR3 is 15 amino acids. V dropped 0 bases and J dropped 4 bases, with 11 bases sitting between them. From germline, CDR1 is SGHRS and CDR2 YFSETQ. The complete variable domain, with remaining parts taken from reference TRBV5-1 and TRBJ1-5, reads KAGVTQTPRYLIKTRGQQVTLSCSPISGHRSVSWYQQTPGQGLQFLFEYFSETQRNKGNFPGRFSGRQFSNSRSEMNVSTLELGDSALYLCASSLDGTNNQPQHFGDGTRLSIL.

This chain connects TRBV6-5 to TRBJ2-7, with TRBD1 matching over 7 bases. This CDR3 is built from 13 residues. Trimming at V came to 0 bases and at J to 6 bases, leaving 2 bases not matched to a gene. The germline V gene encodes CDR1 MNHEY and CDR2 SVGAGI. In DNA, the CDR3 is TGTGCCAGCAGTTACTCGGACAGGTCCGAGCAGTACGTC. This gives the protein CASSYSDRSEQYV.

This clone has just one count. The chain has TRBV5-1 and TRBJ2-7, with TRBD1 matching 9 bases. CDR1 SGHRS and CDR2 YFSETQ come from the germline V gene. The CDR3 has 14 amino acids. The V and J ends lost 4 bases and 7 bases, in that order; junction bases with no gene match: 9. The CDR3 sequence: CASSLGRDRDEQYV. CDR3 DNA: TGCGCCAGCAGCCTCGGGCGGGACAGGGATGAGCAGTACGTC.

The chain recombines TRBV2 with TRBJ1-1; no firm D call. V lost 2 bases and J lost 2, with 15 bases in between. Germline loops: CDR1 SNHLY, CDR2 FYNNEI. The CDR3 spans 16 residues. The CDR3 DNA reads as TGTGCCAGCAGTGAATATGCAGGATGGAGTAACACTGAAGCTTTCTTT. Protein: CASSEYAGWSNTEAFF.

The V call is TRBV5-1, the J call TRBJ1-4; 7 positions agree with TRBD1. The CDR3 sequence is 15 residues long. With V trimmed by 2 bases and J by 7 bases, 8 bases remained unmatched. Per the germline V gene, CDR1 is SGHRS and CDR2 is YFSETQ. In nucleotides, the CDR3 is TGCGCCAGCAGCTTTGAGGGGGCGCTGGGTGAAAAACTGTTTTTT. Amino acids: CASSFEGALGEKLFF. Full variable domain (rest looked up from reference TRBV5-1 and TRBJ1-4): KAGVTQTPRYLIKTRGQQVTLSCSPISGHRSVSWYQQTPGQGLQFLFEYFSETQRNKGNFPGRFSGRQFSNSRSEMNVSTLELGDSALYLCASSFEGALGEKLFFGSGTQLSVL.

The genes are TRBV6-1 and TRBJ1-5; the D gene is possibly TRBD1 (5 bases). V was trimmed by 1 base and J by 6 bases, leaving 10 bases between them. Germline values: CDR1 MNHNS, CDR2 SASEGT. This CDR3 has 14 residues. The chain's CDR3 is CASSEGGGSQPQHF. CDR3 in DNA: TGTGCCAGCAGTGAAGGGGGGGGGAGTCAGCCCCAGCATTTT.

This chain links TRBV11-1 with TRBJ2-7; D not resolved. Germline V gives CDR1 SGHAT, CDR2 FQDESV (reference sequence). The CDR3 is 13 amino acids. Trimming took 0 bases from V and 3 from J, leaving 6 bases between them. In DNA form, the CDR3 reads TGTGCCAGCAGCTTAGCGGCTAGCTACGAGCAGTACGTC. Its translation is CASSLAASYEQYV.